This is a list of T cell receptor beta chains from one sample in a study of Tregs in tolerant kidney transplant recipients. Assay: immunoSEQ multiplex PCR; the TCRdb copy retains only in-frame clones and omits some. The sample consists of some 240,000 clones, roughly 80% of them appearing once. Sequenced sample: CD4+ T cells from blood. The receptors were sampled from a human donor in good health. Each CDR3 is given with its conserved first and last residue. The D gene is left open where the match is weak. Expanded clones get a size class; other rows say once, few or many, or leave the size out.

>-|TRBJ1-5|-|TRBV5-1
CASSLEGIEPQHF
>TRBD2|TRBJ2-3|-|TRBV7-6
CASSLGSAGGFTQYF
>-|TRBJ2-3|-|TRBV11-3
CASSLARGRSDTQYF
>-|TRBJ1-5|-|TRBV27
CASSSGQANQPQHF
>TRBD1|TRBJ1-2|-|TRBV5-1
CASSRQGDYGYTF
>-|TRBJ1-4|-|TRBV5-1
CASSSLSTNEKLFF
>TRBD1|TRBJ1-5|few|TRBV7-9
CASSLANYRDRGGQPQHF
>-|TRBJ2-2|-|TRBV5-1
CASSLVSTGTGELFF
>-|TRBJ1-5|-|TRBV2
CASTLEGNQPQHF
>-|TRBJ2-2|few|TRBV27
CASSLGRASTGELFF
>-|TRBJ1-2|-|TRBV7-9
CASSLDLGRALGGYTF
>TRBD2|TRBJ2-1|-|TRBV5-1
CASSFGLAGEVYNEQFF
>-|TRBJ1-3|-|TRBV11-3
CASSHSSGNTIYF
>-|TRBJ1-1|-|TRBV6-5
CASSYSTVLNTEAFF
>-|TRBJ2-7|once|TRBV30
CAWSVGRRQLSYEQYF
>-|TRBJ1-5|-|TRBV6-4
CASSSTLGQPQHF
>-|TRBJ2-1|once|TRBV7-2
CASSSTINNEQFF
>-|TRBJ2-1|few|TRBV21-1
CASSVNLLNEQFF
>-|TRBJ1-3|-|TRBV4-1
CASSQEASGNTIYF
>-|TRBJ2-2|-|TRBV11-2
CASSLETLATGELFF
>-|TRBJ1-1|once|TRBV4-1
CASQQTGTMNTEAFF
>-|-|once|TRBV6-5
CASSYGGNSYEQYF
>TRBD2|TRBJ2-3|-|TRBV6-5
CASSYGTRRTDTQYF
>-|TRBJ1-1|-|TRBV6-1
CASSALGTTGTEAFF
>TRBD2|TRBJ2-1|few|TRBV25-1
CASSVRGAYNEQFF
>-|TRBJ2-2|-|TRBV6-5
CASSYTDRLNTGELFF
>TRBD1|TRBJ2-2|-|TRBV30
CAGSGGGRGTGELFF
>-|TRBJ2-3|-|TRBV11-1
CASSLTLAGSTDTQYF
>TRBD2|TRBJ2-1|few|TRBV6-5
CASSLAGGDNEQFF
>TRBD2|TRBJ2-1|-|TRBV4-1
CASSPGLAGSFRYNEQFF
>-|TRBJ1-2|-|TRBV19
CASSLRQYGYTF
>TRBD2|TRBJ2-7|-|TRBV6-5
CASRRLATSTEQYF
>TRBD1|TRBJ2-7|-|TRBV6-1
CASSERTGAYEQYF
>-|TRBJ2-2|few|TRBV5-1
CASSLAPLETGELFF
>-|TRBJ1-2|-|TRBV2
CASQRVEGYTF
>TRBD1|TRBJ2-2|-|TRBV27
CASGRQGRAGELFF
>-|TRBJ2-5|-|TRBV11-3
CASSSGTSLGQTQYF
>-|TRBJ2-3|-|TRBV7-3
CASSHGGDTQYF
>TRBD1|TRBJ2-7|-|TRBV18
CASSPSGQLIYEQYF
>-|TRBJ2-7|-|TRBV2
CASSDRGIYEQYF
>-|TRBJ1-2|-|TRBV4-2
CASSQRDTEIYGYTF
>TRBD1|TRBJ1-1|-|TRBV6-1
CASSRQGVNTEAFF